The 27 T cell receptor beta chains presented below share a single source sample, sequenced in a study of shared clonotypes between healthy human individuals. Sequenced by immunoSEQ multiplex PCR; TCRdb stores in-frame clones only, minus some. The table lists millions of clones, 85% to 95% of them singletons. The sample consisted of naive CD4+ T cells sorted from blood. Subset indicated: CD45RA+ positively selected. All receptors derive from a man younger than 35 in good health.

This clone was detected only once. V usage is TRBV30 and J usage is TRBJ1-2; D possibly corresponds to TRBD1 (5 bases). This CDR3 region has 17 residues. CDR1 is GTSNPN and CDR2 is SVGIG in the germline V gene (reference sequence). V was trimmed by 2 bases and J by 8 bases, leaving 27 bases between them. CDR3 protein: CAWSPRGQPGQTRGYTF. Written as DNA, the CDR3 is TGTGCCTGGAGTCCTCGGGGCCAGCCAGGCCAAACCCGGGGCTACACCTTC.

This clone occurred once. The CDR3 region is CASSAWTTDNEQFF. The CDR3 DNA follows: TGTGCCAGCAGTGCGTGGACTACCGACAATGAGCAGTTCTTC. The V gene is TRBV2, the J gene TRBJ2-1; D may be TRBD2 (6 bases). Trimming took off 4 bases at V and 5 bases at J, with 12 bases between the two ends. The CDR3 runs to 14 residues. The V gene's germline CDR1 is SNHLY and CDR2 FYNNEI.

The chain links TRBV18 to TRBJ2-1; D remains ambiguous. The CDR3 is 13 residues long. Trimming cost V 5 bases and J 3 bases, with 8 bases left between them. The germline V gene encodes CDR1 KGHSH and CDR2 LQKENI. The CDR3 sequence: CASSVTDYNEQFF. CDR3 nucleotides: TGTGCCAGCTCAGTAACGGACTACAATGAGCAGTTCTTC.

Turning to this clone: The sample holds other DNA sequences that translate to the same CDR3. The chain carries TRBV6-1 and TRBJ2-7; 7 bases are a match to TRBD2. CDR1 is MNHNS, CDR2 SASEGT, per germline. The V segment lost 5 bases and the J segment 4 bases; nucleotides outside the gene matches: 5. This CDR3 is built from 13 residues. CDR3 in amino acids: CASSSGTTYEQYF. In DNA, the CDR3 is TGTGCCAGCAGTTCCGGGACTACTTACGAGCAGTACTTC.

The gene calls are TRBV19 and TRBJ2-7; 10 nucleotides align to TRBD2. V dropped 6 bases and J dropped 3; count of bases not matched to a gene: 5. The germline V gene encodes CDR1 LNHDA and CDR2 SQIVND (reference sequence). The CDR3 spans 14 residues. Here the CDR3 reads CASSRTSGFYEQYF. In DNA form, the CDR3 reads TGTGCCAGTAGCCGGACTAGCGGATTCTACGAGCAGTACTTC. Full variable domain (missing parts from reference TRBV19 and TRBJ2-7): DGGITQSPKYLFRKEGQNVTLSCEQNLNHDAMYWYRQDPGQGLRLIYYSQIVNDFQKGDIAEGYSVSREKKESFPLTVTSAQKNPTAFYLCASSRTSGFYEQYFGPGTRLTVT.

This chain uses TRBV7-9 with TRBJ2-1; no firm D call. V was trimmed by 0 bases and J by 7 bases, leaving 13 bases between them. The V gene's germline CDR1 is SEHNR and CDR2 FQNEAQ (reference sequence). There are 15 residues in the CDR3. The CDR3 DNA reads TGTGCCAGCAGCTTAGCCCCCGCTGGACCAAATGAGCAGTTCTTC. It yields the protein CASSLAPAGPNEQFF.

The chain joins TRBV6-1 to TRBJ2-3, with TRBD2 as a possible D gene (6 bases). The CDR3 is 18 amino acids. Germline V CDR1 and CDR2: MNHNS, SASEGT. V lost 2 bases, J lost 1 base, and 19 bases lay in between. In nucleotides, the CDR3 is TGTGCCAGCAGTGAAAAGGAGGGTCGGGCACGGGGCACAGATACGCAGTATTTT. The encoded protein is CASSEKEGRARGTDTQYF.

The chain has TRBV6-5 and TRBJ1-2, with 8 bases that match TRBD1. Germline CDR1 reads MNHEY; CDR2 reads SVGAGI. This CDR3 comprises 15 residues. Trimming removed 2 bases from V and 5 bases from J; junction bases left unmatched: 7. CDR3 nucleotides: TGTGCCAGCAGTTACGCCGGGACAGGAGTTTATGGCTACACCTTC. Translation gives CASSYAGTGVYGYTF.

The chain recombines TRBV7-9 with TRBJ1-3; the D is unclear. The ends were cut back, 6 bases at V and 3 bases at J, with 18 bases in the middle. The CDR3 runs 16 residues. CDR1 is SEHNR, CDR2 FQNEAQ, per germline (reference sequence). The CDR3 protein is CASSSLDRRGGNTIYF. The CDR3 nucleotides read TGTGCCAGCAGTTCCCTGGATAGGCGGGGTGGAAACACCATATATTTT.

The V call is TRBV30, the J call TRBJ1-1; perhaps TRBD1 as D (6 bases). CDR1 is GTSNPN and CDR2 is SVGIG in the germline V gene (reference sequence). V lost 1 base to trimming and J lost 1 base, with 10 bases between them. This CDR3 comprises 14 residues. Written as DNA, the CDR3 is TGTGCCTGGAGTGCCGGACAGAAGAACACTGAAGCTTTCTTT. It yields the protein CAWSAGQKNTEAFF.

V is TRBV7-2 and J is TRBJ1-6; tentative D call: TRBD1 (6 bases). Germline values: CDR1 SGHTA, CDR2 FQGNSA. Trimming shortened V by 5 bases and J by 7 bases, and 12 bases separated the two germline ends. The CDR3 totals 14 residues. CDR3 amino acids: CASSPDRLNSPLHF. The CDR3 DNA sequence: TGTGCCAGCAGCCCTGACAGGCTAAATTCACCCCTCCACTTT.

The chain joins TRBV6-1 to TRBJ2-7, with D maybe TRBD2 (6 bases). The CDR3 has 13 residues. Germline V gene data show CDR1 as MNHNS and CDR2 as SASEGT. Trimming took off 6 bases at V and 7 bases at J, with 16 bases between the two ends. Written as DNA, the CDR3 is TGTGCCAGCAGCCCCGGGGGTTTGGGGGAGCAGTACTTC. The encoded protein is CASSPGGLGEQYF.

The chain has TRBV7-9 and TRBJ2-7; D possibly matches TRBD1 or TRBD2 (6 bases each). Trimming left V 5 bases short and J 4 bases short, with 21 bases between. CDR3 length equals 16 residues. Germline V CDR1 and CDR2: SEHNR, FQNEAQ (reference sequence). The CDR3 coding sequence is TGTGCCAGCAGCCCGGGGGACGGGACACCGCAATACGAGCAGTACTTC. Translating it yields CASSPGDGTPQYEQYF.

This sequence joins TRBV18 and TRBJ2-1; 10 positions match TRBD2. The CDR3 extends over 18 amino acids. Germline-derived CDR1 and CDR2 are KGHSH and LQKENI. V shed 5 bases and J 0 bases; nucleotides not matched to a gene: 10. CDR3 region: CASSAFLVAGGSYNEQFF. CDR3 nucleotide sequence: TGTGCCAGCTCAGCCTTCCTAGTAGCGGGAGGCTCCTACAATGAGCAGTTCTTC.

The rearrangement links TRBV23-1 to TRBJ2-7, with D hard to call. TRBV23-1 is an open reading frame whose function is uncertain. CDR3 length: 9 amino acids. Deletions cut 3 bases from V and 9 bases from J, with 3 bases between. In nucleotides, the CDR3 is TGCGCCAGCAGTCATGGGCAGTACTTC. Protein product: CASSHGQYF.

This clone was seen only once. The genes are TRBV9 and TRBJ2-1, with TRBD2 identical over 8 bases. This CDR3 spans 15 amino acids. V lost 0 bases, J lost 7 bases, and 6 bases stayed unmatched. Germline V gene data show CDR1 as SGDLS and CDR2 as YYNGEE. The CDR3 DNA follows: TGTGCCAGCAGCGTAGGTGGACTAGCAGGGAATGAGCAGTTCTTC. This encodes CASSVGGLAGNEQFF.

The CDR3 protein is CASSPSPHNQETQYF. In DNA form, the CDR3 reads TGTGCCAGCAGCCCGAGCCCCCACAACCAAGAGACCCAGTACTTC. The chain recombines TRBV7-9 with TRBJ2-5; D not resolved. Looked up from germline, CDR1 is SEHNR and CDR2 is FQNEAQ (reference sequence). The CDR3 consists of 15 residues. V lost 5 bases and J 0 bases, leaving 13 bases between the germline ends. The full variable domain, its missing parts supplied by reference TRBV7-9 and TRBJ2-5, is DTGVSQNPRHKITKRGQNVTFRCDPISEHNRLYWYRQTLGQGPEFLTYFQNEAQLEKSRLLSDRFSAERPKGSFSTLEIQRTEQGDSAMYLCASSPSPHNQETQYFGPGTRLLVL.

The gene calls are TRBV10-3 and TRBJ2-5; 8 bases match TRBD1. The CDR3 runs 13 residues. Trimming cost V 10 bases and J 4 bases; bases outside gene matches: 8. The germline gives CDR1 ENHRY, CDR2 SYGVKD. DNA for the CDR3: TGTGCCACCCAGGGGGCCGGAGGAGAGACCCAGTACTTC. As protein: CATQGAGGETQYF.

This chain uses TRBV4-1 with TRBJ2-6; the match to TRBD2 covers 8 bases. V trimming: 4 bases; J trimming: 4 bases; junction bases outside the gene matches: 9. Germline V CDR1 and CDR2: MGHRA, YSYEKL. The CDR3 is 17 residues long. For the CDR3, the DNA is TGCGCCAGCAGCCCCCTAGCGGGTGAGGGAGGGGCCAACGTCCTGACTTTC. Protein product: CASSPLAGEGGANVLTF.

The chain links TRBV9 to TRBJ2-2; TRBD2 matches 10 bases. The CDR3 loop spans 16 amino acids. V was clipped by 0 bases and J by 6 bases; unmatched bases: 5. Germline CDR1 SGDLS, CDR2 YYNGEE. CDR3 in DNA: TGTGCCAGCAGCGTAGAGATACTAGCGGGACCCGGGGAGCTGTTTTTT. Its translation: CASSVEILAGPGELFF.

The chain carries TRBV5-1 and TRBJ1-1; possibly TRBD1 for D (6 bases). Deletions cut 2 bases from V and 8 bases from J, with 13 bases between. This CDR3 has 13 amino acids. Germline V gives CDR1 SGHRS, CDR2 YFSETQ. The CDR3 sequence: CASSFRGSGEAFF. CDR3 sequence (DNA): TGCGCCAGCAGCTTCAGGGGTTCCGGAGAAGCTTTCTTT.

V usage is TRBV19 and J usage is TRBJ2-3; 16 bases map to TRBD2. The junction had 10 bases not matched to a gene; V was cut back by 6 bases and J by 1 base. From germline, CDR1 is LNHDA and CDR2 SQIVND (reference sequence). This CDR3 comprises 19 residues. The CDR3 sequence: CASSPQGLAGGPGTDTQYF. The DNA of the CDR3 is TGTGCCAGTAGCCCACAGGGACTAGCGGGAGGGCCGGGCACAGATACGCAGTATTTT.

The chain uses TRBV2 and TRBJ2-3; 9 bases are shared with TRBD2. Germline V gene lookup returns CDR1 SNHLY and CDR2 FYNNEI. The V segment lost 2 bases and the J segment 4 bases; nucleotides outside the gene matches: 7. The CDR3 extends over 16 amino acids. Here the CDR3 reads CASSELIAGGADTQYF. The CDR3 DNA reads as TGTGCCAGCAGTGAATTAATCGCGGGGGGGGCAGATACGCAGTATTTT.

This rearrangement joins TRBV5-1 to TRBJ2-3; 8 bases align to TRBD1. Looked up from germline, CDR1 is SGHRS and CDR2 is YFSETQ. V lost 4 bases and J lost 3; bases outside the gene matches: 10. This CDR3 contains 16 residues. The CDR3 region is CASSRFQGADTDTQYF. CDR3 coding DNA: TGCGCCAGCAGCAGGTTCCAGGGGGCAGATACAGATACGCAGTATTTT. Full variable domain (missing parts from reference TRBV5-1 and TRBJ2-3): KAGVTQTPRYLIKTRGQQVTLSCSPISGHRSVSWYQQTPGQGLQFLFEYFSETQRNKGNFPGRFSGRQFSNSRSEMNVSTLELGDSALYLCASSRFQGADTDTQYFGPGTRLTVL.

The chain employs TRBV7-2 and TRBJ2-1; TRBD2 agrees at 11 bases. In germline, CDR1 is SGHTA, CDR2 FQGNSA. V lost 4 bases, J lost 9 bases, and 17 bases stayed unmatched. This CDR3 has 18 amino acids. CDR3 residues: CASSSNKLAGGRGTEQFF. The DNA of the CDR3 is TGTGCCAGCAGCTCCAACAAATTAGCGGGAGGGCGGGGCACTGAGCAGTTCTTC.

This chain joins TRBV19 and TRBJ1-2; no definite D call. This CDR3 is built from 15 residues. CDR1 and CDR2 from the germline V gene are LNHDA and SQIVND (reference sequence). V was shortened by 0 bases and J by 5 bases, with 13 bases between the two germline ends. The CDR3 bases are TGTGCCAGTAGTATAGATTATACGGCAGAGTATGGCTACACCTTC. This translates into CASSIDYTAEYGYTF.

The V gene is TRBV30, the J gene TRBJ2-2; D is unresolved. CDR3 length equals 16 residues. Trimming left V 0 bases short and J 5 bases short, with 16 bases between. Germline V CDR1 and CDR2: GTSNPN, SVGIG (reference sequence). Here the CDR3 DNA reads TGTGCCTGGAGTGTAACTCTAGTCCATCAGACCGGGGAGCTGTTTTTT. Residues: CAWSVTLVHQTGELFF.